This is a list of T cell receptor beta chains from one sample in a study of T cells in Graves' hyperthyroidism and ophthalmopathy. MiXCR, applied by TCRdb to the multiplex PCR reads, yields one record per CDR3 protein. Counted here are around 600,000 distinct CDR3 sequences, roughly 16% occurring once; the ten biggest clones make up roughly 3.5%. The source material was blood. All receptors derive from a woman in her forties with Graves' ophthalmopathy. Each CDR3 is given without its conserved first and last residue. Fields, in order: V gene, CDR3 protein.

V: TRBV18; CDR3: ASSPSWRVAAYEQY
V: TRBV3-1; CDR3: ASSQVGTEAF
V: TRBV19; CDR3: ASSITSRNNEQF
V: TRBV20-1; CDR3: SARGGGVGQPQH
V: TRBV20-1; CDR3: SARGHNDQPQH
V: TRBV28; CDR3: ASSSTGTGTTEAF
V: TRBV7-2; CDR3: ASSQGPGKTQY
V: TRBV20-1; CDR3: SAYRGSTDTQY
V: TRBV5-1; CDR3: ASSQGTGGQETQY
V: TRBV7-3; CDR3: ASSFGGTGQGETQY
V: TRBV18; CDR3: ASSPDGLALGEQF
V: TRBV11-1; CDR3: ASSPTAGGGNEQF
V: TRBV19; CDR3: ATTGTPNYGHT
V: TRBV2; CDR3: ASRKDLGNQPQH